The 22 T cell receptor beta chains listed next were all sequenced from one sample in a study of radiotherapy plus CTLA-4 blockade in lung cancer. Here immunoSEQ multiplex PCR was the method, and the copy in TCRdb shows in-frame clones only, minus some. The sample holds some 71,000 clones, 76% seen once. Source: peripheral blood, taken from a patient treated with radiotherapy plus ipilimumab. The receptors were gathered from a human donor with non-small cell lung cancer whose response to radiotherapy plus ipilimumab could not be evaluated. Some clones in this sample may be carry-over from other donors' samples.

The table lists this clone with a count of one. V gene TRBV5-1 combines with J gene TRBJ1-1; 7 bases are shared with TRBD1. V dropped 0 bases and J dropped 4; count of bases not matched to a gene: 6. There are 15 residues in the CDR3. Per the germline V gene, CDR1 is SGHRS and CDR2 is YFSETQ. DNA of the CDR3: TGCGCCAGCAGCTTGGATCGACAGGGTGGCACTGAAGCTTTCTTT. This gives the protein CASSLDRQGGTEAFF.

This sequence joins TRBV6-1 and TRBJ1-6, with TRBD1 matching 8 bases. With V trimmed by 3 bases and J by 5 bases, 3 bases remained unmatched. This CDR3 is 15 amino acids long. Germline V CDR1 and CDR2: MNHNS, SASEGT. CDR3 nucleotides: TGTGCCAGCAGTGAGACAGGGGAAGATAATTCACCCCTCCACTTT. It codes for CASSETGEDNSPLHF.

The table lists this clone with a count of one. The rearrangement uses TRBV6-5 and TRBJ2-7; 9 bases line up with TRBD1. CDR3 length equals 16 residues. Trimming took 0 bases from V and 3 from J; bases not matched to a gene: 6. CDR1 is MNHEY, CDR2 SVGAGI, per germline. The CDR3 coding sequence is TGTGCCAGCAGTTACTCGGGCGGGACAGGGTACTACGAGCAGTACTTC. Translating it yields CASSYSGGTGYYEQYF.

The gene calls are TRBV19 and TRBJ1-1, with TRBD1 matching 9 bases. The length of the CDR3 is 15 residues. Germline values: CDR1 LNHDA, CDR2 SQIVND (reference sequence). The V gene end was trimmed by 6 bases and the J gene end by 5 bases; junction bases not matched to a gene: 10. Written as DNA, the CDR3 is TGTGCCAGTAGCTACAACAGGGGGCGAGAGACTGAAGCTTTCTTT. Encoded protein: CASSYNRGRETEAFF. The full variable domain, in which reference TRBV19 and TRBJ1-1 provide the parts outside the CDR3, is DGGITQSPKYLFRKEGQNVTLSCEQNLNHDAMYWYRQDPGQGLRLIYYSQIVNDFQKGDIAEGYSVSREKKESFPLTVTSAQKNPTAFYLCASSYNRGRETEAFFGQGTRLTVV.

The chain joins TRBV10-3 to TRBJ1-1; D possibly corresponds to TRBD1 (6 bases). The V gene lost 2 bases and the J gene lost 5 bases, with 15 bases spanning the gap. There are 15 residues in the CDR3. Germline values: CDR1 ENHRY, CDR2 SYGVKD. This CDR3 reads CAISEEGQWSTEAFF. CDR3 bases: TGTGCCATCAGTGAGGAAGGACAGTGGAGTACTGAAGCTTTCTTT.

The CDR3 nucleotides are TGCGCCAGCAGCCCCGGGACAGGGAACCATGAGCAGTTCTTC. This sequence encodes CASSPGTGNHEQFF. This chain links TRBV5-1 with TRBJ2-1, with 9 bases aligning to TRBD1. Germline assignment: CDR1 SGHRS and CDR2 YFSETQ. Trimming removed 4 bases from V and 8 bases from J; junction bases left unmatched: 7. CDR3 length equals 14 residues.

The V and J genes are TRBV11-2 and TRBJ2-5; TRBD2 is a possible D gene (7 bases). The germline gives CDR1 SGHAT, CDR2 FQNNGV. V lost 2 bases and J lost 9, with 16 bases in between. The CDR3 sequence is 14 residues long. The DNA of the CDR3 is TGTGCCAGCAGCTTAATCGGGGGGCCCGGGGCCCAGTACTTC. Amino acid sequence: CASSLIGGPGAQYF.

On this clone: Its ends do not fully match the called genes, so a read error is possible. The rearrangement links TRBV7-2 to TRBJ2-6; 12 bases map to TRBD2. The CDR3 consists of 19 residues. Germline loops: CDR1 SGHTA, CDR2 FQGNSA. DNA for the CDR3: TGTGCCAGCAGCCTAGCACTAGCGGGGGGCTTCTCTGGGGCCAACGTCCTGACTTTC. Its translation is CASSLALAGGFSGANVLTF.

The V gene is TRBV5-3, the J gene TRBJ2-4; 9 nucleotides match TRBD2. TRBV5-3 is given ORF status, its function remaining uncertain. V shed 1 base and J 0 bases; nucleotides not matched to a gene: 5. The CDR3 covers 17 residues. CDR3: CARSLTSGGLAKNIQYF. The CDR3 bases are TGTGCCAGAAGCTTGACGAGCGGGGGGTTAGCCAAAAACATTCAGTACTTC.

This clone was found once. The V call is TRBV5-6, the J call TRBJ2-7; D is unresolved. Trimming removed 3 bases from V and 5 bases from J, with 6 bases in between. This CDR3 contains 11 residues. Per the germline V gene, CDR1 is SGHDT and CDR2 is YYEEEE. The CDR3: CASSYEHEQYF. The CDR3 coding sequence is TGTGCCAGCAGCTACGAGCACGAGCAGTACTTC. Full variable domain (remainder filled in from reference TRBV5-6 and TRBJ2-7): DAGVTQSPTHLIKTRGQQVTLRCSPKSGHDTVSWYQQALGQGPQFIFQYYEEEERQRGNFPDRFSGHQFPNYSSELNVNALLLGDSALYLCASSYEHEQYFGPGTRLTVT.

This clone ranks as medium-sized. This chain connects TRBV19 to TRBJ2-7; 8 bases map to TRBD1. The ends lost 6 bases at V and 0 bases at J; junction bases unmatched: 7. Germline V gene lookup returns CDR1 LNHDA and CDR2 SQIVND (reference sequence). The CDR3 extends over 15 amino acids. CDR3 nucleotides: TGTGCCAGTAGCGCTACGACAGGGGACTCCTACGAGCAGTACTTC. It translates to CASSATTGDSYEQYF. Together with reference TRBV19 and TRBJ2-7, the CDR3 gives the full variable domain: DGGITQSPKYLFRKEGQNVTLSCEQNLNHDAMYWYRQDPGQGLRLIYYSQIVNDFQKGDIAEGYSVSREKKESFPLTVTSAQKNPTAFYLCASSATTGDSYEQYFGPGTRLTVT.

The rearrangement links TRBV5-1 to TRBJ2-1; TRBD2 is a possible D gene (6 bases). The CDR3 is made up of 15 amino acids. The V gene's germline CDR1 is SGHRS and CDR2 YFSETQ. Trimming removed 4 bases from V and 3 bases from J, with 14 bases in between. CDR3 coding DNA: TGCGCCAGCAGCGTGGGGGACTCCCTCTACAATGAGCAGTTCTTC. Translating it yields CASSVGDSLYNEQFF.

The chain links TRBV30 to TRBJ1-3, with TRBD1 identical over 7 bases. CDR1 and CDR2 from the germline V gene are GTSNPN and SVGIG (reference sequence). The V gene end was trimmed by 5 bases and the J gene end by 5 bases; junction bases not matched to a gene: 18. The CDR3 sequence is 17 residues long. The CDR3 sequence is CAWPGRDRRFRRNTIYF. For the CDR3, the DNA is TGTGCCTGGCCCGGTCGGGACAGAAGGTTTAGAAGAAACACCATATATTTT.

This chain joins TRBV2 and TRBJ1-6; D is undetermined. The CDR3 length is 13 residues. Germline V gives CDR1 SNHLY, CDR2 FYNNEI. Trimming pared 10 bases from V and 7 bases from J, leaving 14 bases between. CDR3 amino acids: CATAVAVNSPLHF. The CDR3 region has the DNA TGTGCCACCGCCGTCGCAGTCAATTCACCCCTCCACTTT.

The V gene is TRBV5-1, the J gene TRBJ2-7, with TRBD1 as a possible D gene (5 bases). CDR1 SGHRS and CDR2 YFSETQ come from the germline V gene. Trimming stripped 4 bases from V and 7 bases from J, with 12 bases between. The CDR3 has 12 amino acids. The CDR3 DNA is TGCGCCAGCAGCACCCAGGGAAGGGAGCAGTACTTC. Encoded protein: CASSTQGREQYF.

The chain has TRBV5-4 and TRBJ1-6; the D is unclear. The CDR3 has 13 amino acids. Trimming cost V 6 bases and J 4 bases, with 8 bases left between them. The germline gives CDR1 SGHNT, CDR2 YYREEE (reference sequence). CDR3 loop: CASMGEYNSPLHF. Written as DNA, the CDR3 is TGTGCCAGCATGGGAGAATATAATTCACCCCTCCACTTT. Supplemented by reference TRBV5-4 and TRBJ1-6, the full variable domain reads ETGVTQSPTHLIKTRGQQVTLRCSSQSGHNTVSWYQQALGQGPQFIFQYYREEENGRGNFPPRFSGLQFPNYSSELNVNALELDDSALYLCASMGEYNSPLHFGNGTRLTVT.

The CDR3 DNA sequence: TGTGCCAGCCTACAGGGAAGGGAAGAGACCCAGTACTTC. It codes for CASLQGREETQYF. The genes are TRBV2 and TRBJ2-5; TRBD1 might be the D (6 bases). CDR1 is SNHLY and CDR2 is FYNNEI in the germline V gene. V was shortened by 8 bases and J by 3 bases, with 13 bases between the two germline ends. This CDR3 has 13 residues.

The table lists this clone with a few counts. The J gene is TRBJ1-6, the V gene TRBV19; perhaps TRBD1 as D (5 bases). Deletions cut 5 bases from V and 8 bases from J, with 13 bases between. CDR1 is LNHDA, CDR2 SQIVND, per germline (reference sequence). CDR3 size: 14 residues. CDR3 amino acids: CASSGSGGDSPLHF. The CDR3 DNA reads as TGTGCCAGTAGTGGTTCGGGAGGGGATTCACCCCTCCACTTT. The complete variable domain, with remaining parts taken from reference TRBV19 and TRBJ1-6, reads DGGITQSPKYLFRKEGQNVTLSCEQNLNHDAMYWYRQDPGQGLRLIYYSQIVNDFQKGDIAEGYSVSREKKESFPLTVTSAQKNPTAFYLCASSGSGGDSPLHFGNGTRLTVT.

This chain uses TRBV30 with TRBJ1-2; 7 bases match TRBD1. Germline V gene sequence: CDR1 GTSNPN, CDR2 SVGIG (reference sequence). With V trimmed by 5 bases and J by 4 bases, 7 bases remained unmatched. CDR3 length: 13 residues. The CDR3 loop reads CAWGVQGGYGYTF. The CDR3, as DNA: TGTGCCTGGGGAGTCCAGGGGGGCTATGGCTACACCTTC.

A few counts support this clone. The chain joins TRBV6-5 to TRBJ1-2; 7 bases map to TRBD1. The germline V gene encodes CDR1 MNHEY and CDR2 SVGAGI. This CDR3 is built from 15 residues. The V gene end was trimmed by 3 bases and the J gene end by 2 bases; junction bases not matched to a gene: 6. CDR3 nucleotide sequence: TGTGCCAGCAGTTATCATGGACAGGAAAACTATGGCTACACCTTC. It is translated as CASSYHGQENYGYTF.

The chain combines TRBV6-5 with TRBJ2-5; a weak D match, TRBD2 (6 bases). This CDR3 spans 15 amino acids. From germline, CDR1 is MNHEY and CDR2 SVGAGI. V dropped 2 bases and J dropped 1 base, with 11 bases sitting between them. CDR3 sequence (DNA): TGTGCCAGCAGTTACAGGCGGGGACCCCAAGAGACCCAGTACTTC. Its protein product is CASSYRRGPQETQYF.

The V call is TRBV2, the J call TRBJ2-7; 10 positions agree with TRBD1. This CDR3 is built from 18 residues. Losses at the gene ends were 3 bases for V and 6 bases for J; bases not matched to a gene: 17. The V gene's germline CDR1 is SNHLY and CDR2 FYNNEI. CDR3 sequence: CASSDPTSGTGEAGEQYF. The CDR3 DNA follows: TGTGCCAGCAGTGACCCCACCTCCGGGACAGGGGAAGCTGGCGAGCAGTACTTC.